The 8 T cell receptor beta chains below come from one sample, sequenced in a study of cytotoxic CD8 clonotypes in ibrutinib-treated CLL. TCRdb's copy holds only in-frame clones and misses some; the assay was immunoSEQ multiplex PCR. The sample has approximately 280,000 clones, approximately 76% seen once. The material sequenced was PBMCs, taken at disease progression, from a patient treated with ibrutinib. The receptors were sampled from a human donor with chronic lymphocytic leukemia.

There are a few counts of this clone. The V and J genes are TRBV2 and TRBJ1-3, with D hard to call. The CDR3 has 16 residues. The germline CDR1 and CDR2 sequences are SNHLY and FYNNEI. V was shortened by 0 bases and J by 0 bases, with 9 bases between the two germline ends. CDR3 DNA: TGTGCCAGCAGTGAAGCGGGGTTTCCCTCTGGAAACACCATATATTTT. This gives the protein CASSEAGFPSGNTIYF.

V gene TRBV7-3 combines with J gene TRBJ2-2; D tentatively fits TRBD1 or TRBD2 (5 bases each). This CDR3 is 14 amino acids long. Germline values: CDR1 SGHTA, CDR2 FQGTGA. V was clipped by 6 bases and J by 2 bases, with 10 bases between them. CDR3: CASRRGSNTGELFF. CDR3 nucleotides: TGTGCCAGCAGGAGGGGCTCCAACACCGGGGAGCTGTTTTTT.

The J gene is TRBJ2-2, the V gene TRBV5-4; D may be TRBD1 (5 bases). The germline V gene has CDR1 SGHNT and CDR2 YYREEE (reference sequence). Trimming left V 0 bases short and J 0 bases short, with 15 bases between. The CDR3 contains 18 residues. The CDR3 coding sequence is TGTGCCAGCAGCTTGGGACAGTTCCACTTTACGAACACCGGGGAGCTGTTTTTT. Translating it yields CASSLGQFHFTNTGELFF.

This chain links TRBV7-3 with TRBJ2-1; 8 bases fit TRBD2. Trimming at V came to 5 bases and at J to 9 bases, leaving 9 bases not matched to a gene. The CDR3 covers 14 residues. Per the germline V gene, CDR1 is SGHTA and CDR2 is FQGTGA. The chain's CDR3 is CASSTGGAEAEQFF. Written as DNA, the CDR3 is TGTGCCAGCAGCACCGGGGGGGCTGAGGCTGAGCAGTTCTTC.

The chain employs TRBV4-1 and TRBJ2-4; D may be TRBD1 or TRBD2 (5 bases each). Germline V CDR1 and CDR2: MGHRA, YSYEKL. This CDR3 has 16 amino acids. Trimming left V 0 bases short and J 0 bases short, with 9 bases between. CDR3 coding DNA: TGCGCCAGCAGCCAAGATGGGGGTGAAGCCAAAAACATTCAGTACTTC. It specifies CASSQDGGEAKNIQYF.

The CDR3 sequence: CASSPNRGLMTF. The CDR3 nucleotides read TGTGCCAGCAGCCCCAACAGGGGGCTCATGACCTTC. The chain uses TRBV28 and TRBJ1-2, with 9 positions matching TRBD1. V lost 6 bases, J lost 14 bases, and 10 bases stayed unmatched. CDR3 length: 12 residues. CDR1 and CDR2 from the germline V gene are MDHEN and SYDVKM.

The V call is TRBV11-2, the J call TRBJ2-3, with TRBD2 matching 10 bases. J was trimmed by 0 bases and V by 2 bases; bases with no gene match: 5. The germline V gene encodes CDR1 SGHAT and CDR2 FQNNGV. The CDR3 extends over 17 amino acids. CDR3 in DNA: TGTGCCAGCAGCTTAACTAGCGGGGTCCTCAGCACAGATACGCAGTATTTT. Encoded protein: CASSLTSGVLSTDTQYF.

The CDR3 nucleotides read TGTGCCAGCAGGCACCCCTATGGCTACACCTTC. Amino acids: CASRHPYGYTF. This chain connects TRBV25-1 to TRBJ1-2; D remains ambiguous. Germline assignment: CDR1 MGHDK and CDR2 SYGVNS. V lost 6 bases to trimming and J lost 4 bases, with 6 bases between them. CDR3 length: 11 amino acids.